The T cell receptor beta chain under discussion was sequenced for a study of CD8 T cells in Susac syndrome (dated by TCRdb to 2018 to 2020). Background on the whole study: Whether CD8+ T cell activation and differentiation in Susac syndrome was antigen driven was tested using repertoire sequencing. The clonality of the CD8+ T cell repertoire was compared across about a dozen healthy donors, about 14 Susac syndrome patients and under 18 multiple sclerosis patients. Results and caveats for the whole study, not just this receptor: The number of individuals in the TCR sequencing and HLA analysis was recognized as being relatively small.

High-throughput TCR beta sequencing profiled peripheral blood CD8+ and CD4+ T cells from healthy donors, Susac syndrome patients and multiple sclerosis patients. Multiple sclerosis controls were treatment-naive patients with stable or active relapsing-remitting disease fulfilling revised McDonald criteria. CD8+ TEMRA cells were enriched by FACS, while bulk CD8+ and CD4+ T cells were purified by magnetic negative isolation. Blood was collected in EDTA tubes and processed within 24 hours, with PBMCs isolated through density gradient centrifugation. PBMCs intended for TCR sequencing were frozen in liquid nitrogen and were later thawed in a 37 degrees C water bath. A purity of at least 90% was achieved for sorted or isolated CD4+, CD8+ and CD8+ TEMRA cells. RNA was extracted using the RNeasy kit, and roughly 0.5 to 1 ug of the RNA was reverse transcribed with random hexamers. The immunoSEQ multiplex PCR assay, covering 54 Vbeta and 13 Jbeta segments, was used to amplify TCR beta CDR3 regions. To correct PCR amplification bias, a synthetic template baseline was used for both primer optimization and computational correction. In the paper's pipeline: Reads were annotated to V, D and J genes per IMGT and analyzed with immunoSEQ Analyzer, keeping only productive sequences. Clonality was computed as one minus Shannon entropy normalized by log2 of the number of productive unique sequences. For each patient and control, public and private clones were evaluated within the 100 most prevalent clones. A clone was defined as Susac-specific if it was absent from the healthy and MS cohorts, from about 1,100 published viral clones and from other ImmuneACCESS disease sequences. TCRdb cleaned the public reads at Q25 with fastp, built clones with MiXCR and kept in-frame beta chains. Each record represents a unique CDR3 protein, reported with the most common genes and DNA among its rows. TCRdb's processing, not the authors' own work, is the source of the V and J calls. Recorded for this sample are about 300,000 distinct CDR3 sequences; 75% to 90% of them occurred a single time. 0.18% of the sample goes to the ten largest clones.

Notes on this clonotype: Its antigen is unknown. No much larger clone exists at a distance of one base, and base qualities are not known.

The germline V gene sets CDR1 to MNHEY and CDR2 to SVGAGI. The CDR3, from cysteine to phenylalanine, totals 15 residues. Only the CDR3 part of the read is kept: 45 bases, read in frame from the first base. Trimmed from V: 8 bases; trimmed from J: 1 base; junction bases lacking a gene match: 8. Recombination joined TRBV6-5 with TRBJ2-3; 8 of the junction bases match TRBD1. The sample comprised CD8+ T cells from PBMCs. The receptor was isolated from a human donor with multiple sclerosis. The nucleotide sequence reads as follows: TGTGCCAGCGCGGCAACAGGGGGTGGCACAGATACGCAGTATTTT. It specifies CASAATGGGTDTQYF.